This TCR beta chain derives from a study of cytomegalovirus exposure and HLA in healthy donors. Use of 60 Vbeta and 13 Jbeta primers characterized the PCR. Generated by immunoSEQ multiplex PCR, the TCRdb table keeps only in-frame clones and is missing some. This table has fewer than 200,000 clones, roughly 80% appearing once. Sequencing was carried out using PBMCs. This TCR was sampled from a woman between 18 and 30 years old in good health and CMV-seronegative.

The CDR3: CASSPFTRPGINEQFF. For the CDR3, the DNA is TGTGCCAGCAGCCCGTTTACCCGCCCAGGAATCAATGAGCAGTTCTTC. This chain links TRBV4-2 with TRBJ2-1; D gene unclear. CDR1 LGHNA and CDR2 YNFKEQ come from the germline V gene. V was shortened by 4 bases and J by 6 bases, with 19 bases between the two germline ends. This CDR3 has 16 residues.